The 17 T cell receptor beta chains in this list originate from one sample, sequenced in a study of T cells in Graves' hyperthyroidism and ophthalmopathy. The TCR beta CDR3 regions underwent amplification using RNA transcripts as the source. The HTBI primer set served for first-round RT-PCR of the TCR CDR3. TCRdb re-called the multiplex PCR reads through MiXCR, storing one row per CDR3 protein. The table includes approximately 520,000 distinct CDR3 sequences, under 25% detected once. Material for sequencing was blood. The origin of the receptors is a man aged 18 to 29 with Graves' hyperthyroidism.

The V gene is TRBV20-1, the J gene TRBJ2-5; D assignment may be TRBD1 or TRBD2 (5 bases each). V lost 5 bases to trimming and J lost 2 bases, with 15 bases between them. This CDR3 region has 14 residues. Looked up from germline, CDR1 is DFQATT and CDR2 is SNEGSKA (reference sequence). CDR3 sequence: CSALVPGRQETQYF. CDR3 in DNA: TGCAGTGCTCTTGTTCCGGGACGGCAAGAGACCCAGTACTTC.

This clonotype was picked up many times. The chain is built from TRBV6-5 and TRBJ2-7; 7 nucleotides line up with TRBD1. Germline CDR1 is MNHEY and CDR2 is SVGAGI. V dropped 2 bases and J dropped 4; count of bases not matched to a gene: 5. This CDR3 contains 14 residues. CDR3 in DNA: TGTGCCAGCAGTTACGGAAGGGGGCAATACGAGCAGTACTTC. It is translated as CASSYGRGQYEQYF.

This clonotype was seen repeatedly, ten times or more. The rearrangement uses TRBV7-8 and TRBJ1-5, with 10 bases identical to TRBD1. The germline CDR1 and CDR2 sequences are SGHVS and FQNEAQ. The CDR3 sequence is 19 residues long. The ends lost 1 base at V and 1 base at J; junction bases unmatched: 10. CDR3 protein: CASSLEETGGKSSNQPQHF. In DNA form, the CDR3 reads TGTGCCAGCAGCTTAGAGGAGACAGGGGGCAAGTCAAGCAATCAGCCCCAGCATTTT.

This clonotype was recorded a few times. The CDR3 here is CASSQSGFSEAFF. The CDR3, as DNA: TGTGCCAGCAGTCAAAGCGGGTTCTCTGAAGCTTTCTTT. This chain connects TRBV12-3 or TRBV12-4 to TRBJ1-1; no clear D. This CDR3 spans 13 amino acids. V dropped 5 bases and J dropped 6 bases, with 13 bases sitting between them.

This clonotype has ten or more counts. CDR3 loop: CASRLEGSAYEQYF. In DNA form, the CDR3 reads TGTGCCAGCCGATTGGAGGGGTCGGCCTACGAGCAGTACTTC. The gene calls are TRBV2 and TRBJ2-7, with a possible D match to TRBD2 (6 bases). Germline CDR1 and CDR2: SNHLY and FYNNEI. The CDR3 extends over 14 amino acids. Trimming stripped 8 bases from V and 2 bases from J, with 16 bases between.

The table lists this clonotype with a few counts. The gene calls are TRBV7-9 and TRBJ2-5, with no clear D. Germline V lookup: CDR1 SEHNR, CDR2 FQNEAQ (reference sequence). This CDR3 is built from 14 residues. Trimming pared 4 bases from V and 1 base from J, leaving 10 bases between. CDR3 sequence: CASSSIEVQETQYF. CDR3 nucleotide sequence: TGTGCCAGCAGCTCGATCGAGGTCCAAGAGACCCAGTACTTC.

The table lists this clonotype with many counts. The chain combines TRBV5-1 with TRBJ2-7; 7 nucleotides agree with TRBD2. The germline V gene has CDR1 SGHRS and CDR2 YFSETQ. V lost 3 bases, J lost 6 bases, and 9 bases stayed unmatched. The CDR3 extends over 14 amino acids. In DNA, the CDR3 is TGCGCCAGCAGCTCTTTAAAACCGGGAGGCGAGCAGTACTTC. It codes for CASSSLKPGGEQYF.

The chain employs TRBV4-1 and TRBJ2-7; 7 bases match TRBD1. Germline trimming cut 3 bases from V and 2 bases from J; bases unmatched to any gene: 7. Germline CDR1 and CDR2: MGHRA and YSYEKL. This CDR3 contains 15 residues. CDR3 region: CASSQIQGIAYEQYF. DNA for the CDR3: TGCGCCAGCAGCCAGATACAGGGGATCGCCTACGAGCAGTACTTC.

This clonotype was picked up many times. The chain combines TRBV12-3 or TRBV12-4 with TRBJ1-1; the D gene is possibly TRBD1 (5 bases). The CDR3 sequence is 13 residues long. The V and J ends lost 5 bases and 7 bases respectively, with 14 bases between them. The CDR3: CASSLRDGVEAFF. The CDR3 DNA is TGTGCCAGCAGTCTCCGGGACGGAGTTGAAGCTTTCTTT.

This clonotype was detected ten times or more. The chain uses TRBV6-1 and TRBJ2-5; possible D gene TRBD2, 5 bases. V was trimmed by 1 base and J by 5 bases, leaving 11 bases between them. This CDR3 is built from 14 residues. In germline, CDR1 is MNHNS, CDR2 SASEGT. In nucleotides, the CDR3 is TGTGCCAGCAGTGAAGGTGGGAGAAGGGAGACCCAGTACTTC. Translated: CASSEGGRRETQYF.

This clonotype appeared many times. The chain uses TRBV20-1 and TRBJ2-7; tentative D call: TRBD1 (5 bases). The CDR3 sequence is 12 residues long. Germline CDR1 is DFQATT and CDR2 is SNEGSKA (reference sequence). CDR3: CSEIPGFYEQYF. CDR3 DNA: TGCAGCGAAATACCAGGGTTCTACGAGCAGTACTTC.

Many counts were recorded for this clonotype. The genes are TRBV20-1 and TRBJ1-5, with D unclear. V lost 1 base and J lost 6, with 10 bases in between. The germline gives CDR1 DFQATT, CDR2 SNEGSKA (reference sequence). The CDR3 loop spans 13 amino acids. The CDR3 reads CSARVRESQPQHF. The CDR3 coding sequence is TGCAGTGCTAGAGTGAGGGAAAGTCAGCCCCAGCATTTT.

The chain is built from TRBV19 and TRBJ2-7, with D unclear. Trimming stripped 5 bases from V and 4 bases from J, with 15 bases between. The CDR3 covers 14 residues. The V gene's germline CDR1 is LNHDA and CDR2 SQIVND (reference sequence). The CDR3 nucleotides read TGTGCCAGTAGTTCCCCCCGGCAGCCATACGAGCAGTACTTC. This encodes CASSSPRQPYEQYF.

This clonotype occurred once. This chain joins TRBV20-1 and TRBJ2-7; D gene ambiguous. Trimming stripped 8 bases from V and 0 bases from J, with 11 bases between. The CDR3 consists of 12 residues. The germline gives CDR1 DFQATT, CDR2 SNEGSKA (reference sequence). The CDR3 loop reads CSPLASSYEQYF. Here the CDR3 DNA reads TGCAGTCCCTTGGCTAGCTCCTACGAGCAGTACTTC.

The table lists this clonotype with many counts. This chain joins TRBV6-1 and TRBJ1-4, with D possibly being TRBD1 (5 bases). The germline V gene has CDR1 MNHNS and CDR2 SASEGT. This CDR3 region has 16 residues. Trimming stripped 6 bases from V and 8 bases from J, with 22 bases between. The CDR3 loop is CASSRDFPGVGEKLFF. The CDR3 nucleotides are TGTGCCAGCAGCCGGGACTTCCCGGGGGTTGGGGAAAAACTGTTTTTT.

There are many counts of this clonotype. This chain joins TRBV15 and TRBJ2-5; D remains ambiguous. V was clipped by 1 base and J by 2 bases, with 5 bases between them. CDR1 and CDR2 (germline): LNHNV, YYDKDF (reference sequence). The CDR3 runs to 13 residues. The CDR3 nucleotides read TGTGCCACCAGCAGAGGGGAACAAGAGACCCAGTACTTC. Its translation: CATSRGEQETQYF.

V gene TRBV7-3 combines with J gene TRBJ1-5; a possible D gene is TRBD1 (5 bases). Trimming left V 2 bases short and J 3 bases short, with 8 bases between. The CDR3 sequence is 14 residues long. Germline V gene data show CDR1 as SGHTA and CDR2 as FQGTGA. As DNA, the CDR3 is TGTGCCAGCAGCTTAGGGGCCTTCAATCAGCCCCAGCATTTT. It yields the protein CASSLGAFNQPQHF.